The 15 T cell receptor beta chains presented below share a single source sample, sequenced in a study of T cell responses to AZD1222 COVID-19 vaccine. TCRdb's table, derived via immunoSEQ multiplex PCR, lists solely in-frame clones and lacks some. Here the sample spans about 140,000 clones, approximately 93% being singletons. Sequenced here: peripheral blood, sampled on day 0 of MenACWY control vaccination. All receptors derive from an adult in good health.

J is TRBJ2-1 and V is TRBV5-4, with D uncertain. The CDR3 covers 16 residues. Trimming stripped 3 bases from V and 4 bases from J, with 17 bases between. The V gene's germline CDR1 is SGHNT and CDR2 YYREEE (reference sequence). The CDR3 DNA reads as TGTGCCAGCAGCTCAAGTGGGATTAAAACTTACAATGAGCAGTTCTTC. Translation gives CASSSSGIKTYNEQFF.

The rearrangement links TRBV12-3 or TRBV12-4 to TRBJ2-7; D is ambiguous. V was clipped by 0 bases and J by 6 bases, with 9 bases between them. The CDR3 loop spans 13 amino acids. The CDR3, as DNA: TGTGCCAGCAGTTTAGCGGGTAACGGCGAGCAGTACTTC. As protein: CASSLAGNGEQYF.

The V call is TRBV24-1, the J call TRBJ2-2, with TRBD1 matching over 10 bases. The trim removed 7 bases at V and 3 bases at J, leaving 4 bases unmatched. The CDR3 has 15 residues. Germline-derived CDR1 and CDR2 are KGHDR and SFDVKD. CDR3 sequence (DNA): TGTGCCACCAGGACCGGACAGGGGGACACCGGGGAGCTGTTTTTT. Its translation is CATRTGQGDTGELFF.

The chain couples TRBV6-2 or TRBV6-3 to TRBJ2-7; 11 bases are shared with TRBD2. The CDR3 is 17 residues long. The J segment lost 0 bases and the V segment lost 4 bases, leaving 8 bases of the junction unmatched. Germline V gives CDR1 MNHEY, CDR2 SVGEGT. The CDR3 protein is CASSFLPTSGASYEQYF. As DNA, the CDR3 is TGTGCCAGCAGTTTTCTCCCGACTAGCGGGGCCTCCTACGAGCAGTACTTC.

The chain couples TRBV6-5 to TRBJ1-1; D uncertain. With 6 bases removed from V and 1 base from J, the gap between germline ends came to 9 bases. Germline V gene sequence: CDR1 MNHEY, CDR2 SVGAGI. The CDR3 consists of 13 residues. The CDR3 sequence: CASREGTNTEAFF. In nucleotides, the CDR3 is TGTGCCAGCAGGGAGGGAACGAACACTGAAGCTTTCTTT.

This chain links TRBV3-1 (or the pseudogene TRBV3-2) with TRBJ2-1; D perhaps matches TRBD2 (6 bases). The CDR3 length is 15 residues. Between the trimmed V and J ends, which lost 5 bases and 3 bases, there was a span of 14 bases. CDR1 is LGHDT and CDR2 is YNNKEL in the germline V gene (reference sequence). The DNA for the CDR3 is TGTGCCAGCAGCGGACGGCGGGAATTCTACAATGAGCAGTTCTTC. Translated, it gives CASSGRREFYNEQFF.

The chain joins TRBV6-6 to TRBJ1-2; 7 nucleotides align to TRBD1. Germline CDR1 is MNHNY and CDR2 is SVGAGI (reference sequence). The ends lost 2 bases at V and 8 bases at J; junction bases unmatched: 11. The CDR3 is 15 amino acids. The CDR3 nucleotides are TGTGCCAGCAGTTACACCCAGGGACAGATTTACGGCTACACCTTC. This gives the protein CASSYTQGQIYGYTF.

This clone was seen just once. The chain links TRBV3-1 (or the pseudogene TRBV3-2) to TRBJ1-5; TRBD1 aligns across 9 bases. The CDR3 is 14 residues long. Per germline, CDR1 LGHDT and CDR2 YNNKEL (reference sequence). The J segment lost 8 bases and the V segment lost 0 bases, leaving 2 bases of the junction unmatched. The CDR3 here is CASSQEQGAEPQHF. CDR3 nucleotide sequence: TGTGCCAGCAGCCAAGAACAGGGGGCTGAGCCCCAGCATTTT.

The V and J genes are TRBV6-2 or TRBV6-3 and TRBJ1-5, with 7 bases fitting TRBD1. V gave up 4 bases and J gave up 4 bases; unmatched junction bases: 10. The germline V gene encodes CDR1 MNHEY and CDR2 SVGEGT. The CDR3 is 16 amino acids. CDR3 in DNA: TGTGCCAGCAGTTTCCCCCCAGGGGGGATAAATCAGCCCCAGCATTTT. Its translation: CASSFPPGGINQPQHF.

The V gene is TRBV6-5, the J gene TRBJ2-1; 7 bases fit TRBD2. Germline V gives CDR1 MNHEY, CDR2 SVGAGI. The CDR3 length is 15 residues. J was trimmed by 12 bases and V by 4 bases; bases with no gene match: 15. The CDR3 loop reads CASSSRNKRGEGQFF. The CDR3 region has the DNA TGTGCCAGCAGTTCCCGTAATAAGCGGGGTGAGGGGCAGTTCTTC.

This chain uses TRBV10-3 with TRBJ2-1; TRBD2 agrees at 8 bases. CDR1 is ENHRY and CDR2 is SYGVKD in the germline V gene. Trimming removed 6 bases from V and 0 bases from J; junction bases left unmatched: 7. The CDR3 runs to 16 residues. The CDR3 loop is CAIRSRGGSSYNEQFF. The CDR3 DNA is TGTGCCATCAGGTCTCGCGGGGGGAGCTCCTACAATGAGCAGTTCTTC.

This chain's CDR3 is CASSYRLGSYEQYF. The CDR3 nucleotides read TGTGCCAGCAGTTACAGGTTGGGTTCCTACGAGCAGTACTTC. This chain links TRBV28 with TRBJ2-7; D is possibly TRBD1 (5 bases). Germline V gene sequence: CDR1 MDHEN, CDR2 SYDVKM. The ends were cut back, 4 bases at V and 1 base at J, with 11 bases in the middle. The CDR3 contains 14 residues.

The rearrangement links TRBV2 to TRBJ1-2; D might be TRBD1 (6 bases). Trimming cost V 3 bases and J 0 bases, with 14 bases left between them. Germline V gene lookup returns CDR1 SNHLY and CDR2 FYNNEI. The CDR3 runs to 16 residues. CDR3 region: CASSDPLDSANYGYTF. The DNA of the CDR3 is TGTGCCAGCAGTGACCCCTTGGACAGCGCTAACTATGGCTACACCTTC.

V gene TRBV3-1 (or the pseudogene TRBV3-2) combines with J gene TRBJ2-3; the match to TRBD2 covers 10 bases. The V segment lost 6 bases and the J segment 4 bases; nucleotides outside the gene matches: 7. This CDR3 has 15 residues. Germline values: CDR1 LGHDT, CDR2 YNNKEL (reference sequence). The DNA of the CDR3 is TGTGCCAGCAGAGACAGCGGGAGGGCACCAGATACGCAGTATTTT. Encoded protein: CASRDSGRAPDTQYF.

This chain connects TRBV3-1 (or the pseudogene TRBV3-2) to TRBJ1-6; D call uncertain. The CDR3 has 15 residues. The ends were cut back, 0 bases at V and 10 bases at J, with 13 bases in the middle. Germline V lookup: CDR1 LGHDT, CDR2 YNNKEL (reference sequence). CDR3 protein: CASSQDGVRQSPLHF. The CDR3 DNA follows: TGTGCCAGCAGCCAAGATGGAGTGAGGCAGTCACCCCTCCACTTT.